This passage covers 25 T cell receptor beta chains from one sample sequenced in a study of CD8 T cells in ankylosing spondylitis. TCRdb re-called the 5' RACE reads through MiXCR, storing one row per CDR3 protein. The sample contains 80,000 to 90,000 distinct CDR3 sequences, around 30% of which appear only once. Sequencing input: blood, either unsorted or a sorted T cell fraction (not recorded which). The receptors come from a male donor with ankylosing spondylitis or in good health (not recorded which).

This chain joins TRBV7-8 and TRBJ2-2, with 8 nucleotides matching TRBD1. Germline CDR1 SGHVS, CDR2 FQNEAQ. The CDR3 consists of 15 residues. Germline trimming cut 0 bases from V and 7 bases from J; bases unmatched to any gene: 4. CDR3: CASSLAGQVVGELFF. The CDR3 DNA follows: TGTGCCAGCAGCTTAGCGGGACAGGTGGTCGGGGAGCTGTTTTTT.

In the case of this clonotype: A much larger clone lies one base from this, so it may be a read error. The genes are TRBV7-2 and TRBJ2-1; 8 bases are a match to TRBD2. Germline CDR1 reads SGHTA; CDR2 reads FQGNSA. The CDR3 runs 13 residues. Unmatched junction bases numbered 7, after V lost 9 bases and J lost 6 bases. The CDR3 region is CARSRTSPNEQFF. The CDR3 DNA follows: TGTGCCAGGAGCCGGACTAGCCCCAATGAGCAGTTCTTC.

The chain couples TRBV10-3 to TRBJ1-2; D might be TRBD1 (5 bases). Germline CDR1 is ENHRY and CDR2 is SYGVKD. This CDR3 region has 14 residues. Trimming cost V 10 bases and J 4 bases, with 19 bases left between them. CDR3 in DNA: TGTGCCACCCAGACAGAGATCGGTGGCTATGGCTACACCTTC. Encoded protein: CATQTEIGGYGYTF.

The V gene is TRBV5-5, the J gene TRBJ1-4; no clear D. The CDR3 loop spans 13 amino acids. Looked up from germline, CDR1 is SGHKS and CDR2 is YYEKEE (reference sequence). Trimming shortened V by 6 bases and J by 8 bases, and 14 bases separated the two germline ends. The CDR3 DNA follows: TGTGCCAGCAACTATAACACCGGCGAAAAACTGTTTTTT. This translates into CASNYNTGEKLFF.

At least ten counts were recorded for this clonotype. The DNA of the CDR3 is TGCAGTGCCCTGGCTAGCTTCAATGAGCAGTTCTTC. Translating gives CSALASFNEQFF. The V gene is TRBV20-1, the J gene TRBJ2-1, with D tentatively TRBD2 (5 bases). Germline-derived CDR1 and CDR2 are DFQATT and SNEGSKA (reference sequence). V lost 6 bases to trimming and J lost 6 bases, with 12 bases between them. The CDR3 runs to 12 residues.

Here the CDR3 DNA reads TGTGCCAGCCAGAAGACCGGGACAGGCACAGATACGCAGTATTTT. Residues: CASQKTGTGTDTQYF. This sequence joins TRBV2 and TRBJ2-3; 7 nucleotides agree with TRBD1. This CDR3 comprises 15 residues. Germline values: CDR1 SNHLY, CDR2 FYNNEI. V lost 8 bases, J lost 1 base, and 9 bases stayed unmatched.

The CDR3: CASSLSTRITYEQYF. In nucleotides, the CDR3 is TGCGCCAGCAGCTTGTCGACACGGATTACCTACGAGCAGTACTTC. The chain links TRBV5-1 to TRBJ2-7; D call uncertain. Germline values: CDR1 SGHRS, CDR2 YFSETQ. V lost 1 base, J lost 2 bases, and 13 bases lay in between. The CDR3 covers 15 residues.

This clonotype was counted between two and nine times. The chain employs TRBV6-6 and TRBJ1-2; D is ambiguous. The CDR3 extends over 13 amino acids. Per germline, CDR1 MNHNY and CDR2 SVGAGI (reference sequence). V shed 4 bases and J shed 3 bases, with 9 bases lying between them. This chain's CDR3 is CASSSTRDYGYTF. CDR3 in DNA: TGTGCCAGCAGTTCGACCCGGGACTATGGCTACACCTTC.

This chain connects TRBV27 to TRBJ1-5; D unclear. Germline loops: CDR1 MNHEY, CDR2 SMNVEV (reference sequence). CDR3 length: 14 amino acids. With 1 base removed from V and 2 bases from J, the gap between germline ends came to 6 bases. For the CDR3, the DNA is TGTGCCAGCAGTTTATTATACGGCAATCAGCCCCAGCATTTT. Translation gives CASSLLYGNQPQHF.

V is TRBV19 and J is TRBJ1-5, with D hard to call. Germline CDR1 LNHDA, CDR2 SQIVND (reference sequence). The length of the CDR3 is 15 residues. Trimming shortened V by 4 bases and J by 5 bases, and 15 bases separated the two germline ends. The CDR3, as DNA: TGTGCCAGTAGTACCCGCGGAGTTCCAGATCAGCCCCAGCATTTT. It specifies CASSTRGVPDQPQHF.

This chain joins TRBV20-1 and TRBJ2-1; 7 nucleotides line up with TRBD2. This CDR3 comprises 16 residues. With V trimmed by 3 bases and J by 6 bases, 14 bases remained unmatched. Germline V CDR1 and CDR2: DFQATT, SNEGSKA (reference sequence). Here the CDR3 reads CSARGWVAGESNEQFF. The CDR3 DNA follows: TGCAGTGCTAGGGGCTGGGTGGCGGGAGAGAGCAATGAGCAGTTCTTC.

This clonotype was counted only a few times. CDR3 in amino acids: CASSVDEGFIDYGYTF. CDR3 bases: TGTGCCAGCAGCGTAGACGAGGGATTCATCGACTATGGCTACACCTTC. This chain connects TRBV9 to TRBJ1-2, with D unclear. V gave up 0 bases and J gave up 3 bases, with 15 bases separating them. The germline gives CDR1 SGDLS, CDR2 YYNGEE. The CDR3 extends over 16 amino acids.

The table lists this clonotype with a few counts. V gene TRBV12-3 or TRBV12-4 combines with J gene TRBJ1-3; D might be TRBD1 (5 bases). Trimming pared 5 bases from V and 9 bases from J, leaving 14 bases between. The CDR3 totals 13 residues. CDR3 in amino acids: CASSPTVRGTIYF. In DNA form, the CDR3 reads TGTGCCAGCAGTCCGACAGTTCGGGGCACCATATATTTT.

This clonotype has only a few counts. The CDR3 spells CASSSRDIQPQHF. The CDR3 nucleotides read TGTGCCAGCAGTAGCCGGGACATCCAGCCCCAGCATTTT. V and J are TRBV12-3 or TRBV12-4 and TRBJ1-5; weak D call: TRBD1 (6 bases). The CDR3 loop spans 13 amino acids. Between the trimmed V and J ends, which lost 5 bases and 7 bases, there was a span of 12 bases.

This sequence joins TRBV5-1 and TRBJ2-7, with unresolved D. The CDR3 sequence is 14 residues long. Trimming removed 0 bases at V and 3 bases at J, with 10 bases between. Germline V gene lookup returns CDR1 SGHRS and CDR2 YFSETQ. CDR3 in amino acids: CASSLEATHYEQYF. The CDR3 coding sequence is TGCGCCAGCAGCTTGGAGGCCACACACTACGAGCAGTACTTC.

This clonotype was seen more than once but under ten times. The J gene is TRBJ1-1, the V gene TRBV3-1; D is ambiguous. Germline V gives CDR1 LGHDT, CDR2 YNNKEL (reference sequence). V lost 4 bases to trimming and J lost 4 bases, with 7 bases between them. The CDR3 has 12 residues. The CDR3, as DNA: TGTGCCAGCAGCCCCGGTTTCACTGAAGCTTTCTTT. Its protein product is CASSPGFTEAFF.

CDR3 sequence (DNA): TGCAGCGTTCCGGGGATCTACAATGAGCAGTTCTTC. This translates into CSVPGIYNEQFF. V usage is TRBV29-1 and J usage is TRBJ2-1, with D possibly being TRBD2 (5 bases). Per the germline V gene, CDR1 is SQVTM and CDR2 is ANQGSEA. V lost 5 bases and J 3 bases, leaving 8 bases between the germline ends. CDR3 length: 12 residues.

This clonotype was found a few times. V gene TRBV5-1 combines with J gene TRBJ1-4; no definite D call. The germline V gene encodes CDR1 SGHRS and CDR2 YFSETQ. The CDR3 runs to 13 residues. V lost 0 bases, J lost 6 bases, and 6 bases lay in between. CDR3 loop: CASSLEGYEKLFF. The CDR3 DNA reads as TGCGCCAGCAGCTTGGAGGGATATGAAAAACTGTTTTTT.

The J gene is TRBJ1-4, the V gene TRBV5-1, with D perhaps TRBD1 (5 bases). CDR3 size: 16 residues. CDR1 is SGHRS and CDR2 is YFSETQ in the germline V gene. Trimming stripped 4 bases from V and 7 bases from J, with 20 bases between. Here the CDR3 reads CASSARTGGAREKLFF. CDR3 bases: TGCGCCAGCAGCGCCCGGACGGGGGGAGCTCGTGAAAAACTGTTTTTT.

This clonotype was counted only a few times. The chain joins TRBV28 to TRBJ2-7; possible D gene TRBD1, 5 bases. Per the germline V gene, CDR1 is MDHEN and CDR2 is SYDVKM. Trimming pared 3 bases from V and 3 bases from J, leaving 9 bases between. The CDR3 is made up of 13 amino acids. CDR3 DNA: TGTGCCAGCAGTTTGGGGCAGGGCTACGAGCAGTACGTC. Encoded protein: CASSLGQGYEQYV.

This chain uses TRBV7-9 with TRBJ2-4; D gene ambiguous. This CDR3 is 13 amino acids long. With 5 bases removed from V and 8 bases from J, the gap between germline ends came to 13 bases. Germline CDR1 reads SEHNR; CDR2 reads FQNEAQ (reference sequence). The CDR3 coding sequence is TGTGCCAGCAGCCCGTTTAGTCGTGACATTCAGTACTTC. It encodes CASSPFSRDIQYF.

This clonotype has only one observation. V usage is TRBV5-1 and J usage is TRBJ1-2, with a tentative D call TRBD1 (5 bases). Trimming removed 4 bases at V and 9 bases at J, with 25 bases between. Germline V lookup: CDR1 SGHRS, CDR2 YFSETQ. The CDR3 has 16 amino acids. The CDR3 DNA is TGCGCCAGCAGCCCCGAGGCAGGGCAGGGCTTTCTGCGCTACACCTTC. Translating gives CASSPEAGQGFLRYTF.

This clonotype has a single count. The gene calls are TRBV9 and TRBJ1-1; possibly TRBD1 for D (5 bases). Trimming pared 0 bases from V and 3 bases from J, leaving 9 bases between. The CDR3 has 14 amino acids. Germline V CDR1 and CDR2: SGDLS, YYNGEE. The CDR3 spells CASSVGGEYTEAFF. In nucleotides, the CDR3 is TGTGCCAGCAGCGTAGGGGGGGAGTACACTGAAGCTTTCTTT.

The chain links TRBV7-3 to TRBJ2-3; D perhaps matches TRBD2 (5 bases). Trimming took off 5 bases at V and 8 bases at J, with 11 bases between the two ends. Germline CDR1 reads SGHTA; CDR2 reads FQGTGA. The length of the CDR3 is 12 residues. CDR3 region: CASSEGYGTQYF. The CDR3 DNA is TGTGCCAGCAGCGAGGGCTACGGTACGCAGTATTTT. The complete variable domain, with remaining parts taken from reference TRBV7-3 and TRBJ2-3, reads GAGVSQTPSNKVTEKGKYVELRCDPISGHTALYWYRQSLGQGPEFLIYFQGTGAADDSGLPNDRFFAVRPEGSVSTLKIQRTERGDSAVYLCASSEGYGTQYFGPGTRLTVL.

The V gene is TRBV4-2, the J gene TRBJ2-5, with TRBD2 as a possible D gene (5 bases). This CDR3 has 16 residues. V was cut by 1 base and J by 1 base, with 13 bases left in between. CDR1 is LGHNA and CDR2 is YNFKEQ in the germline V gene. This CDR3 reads CASSQGGPGSQETQYF. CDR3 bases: TGTGCCAGCAGCCAAGGAGGGCCGGGAAGCCAAGAGACCCAGTACTTC.